Following are 11 T cell receptor beta chains from one sample sequenced in a study of type 1 regulatory T cells (dated by TCRdb to the early 2020s). The paper's findings and limits, for the study overall: Compared with non-Tr1 cells, Tr1 cells had a TCR repertoire that was more restricted, a finding the study read as clonal expansion induced by alloantigen.

Sequencing instrument: Illumina MiSeq. In TCRdb, the public reads were trimmed at Q25 with fastp and aligned with MiXCR, with productive beta chains retained. For every CDR3 protein sequence, its rows merge into one entry that carries the most common genes and DNA. This sample comprises some 71,000 distinct CDR3 sequences, 20% to 25% of them detected only once. The ten biggest clones cover around 8% of the sample. No antigen has been assigned to these receptors. The sequenced sample consisted of cultured type 1 regulatory T (Tr1) cells, either the whole culture or a sorted fraction (not recorded which). Taken with the paper, the label for cell subset or site translates to: type 1 regulatory T cells sorted from the T-allo10 product. These TCRs come from a human donor in good health.

This clonotype was seen a single time. One end of the junction does not line up with germline, which may come from a read error. The gene calls are TRBV12-3 or TRBV12-4 and TRBJ2-2; perhaps D is TRBD1 or TRBD2 (5 bases each). The CDR3 totals 15 residues. The DNA of the CDR3 is TGCGCCAGCCGAGTGGGACGGGTTCGCACCGGGGAGCTGTTTTTT. Its translation: CASRVGRVRTGELFF.

This clonotype was observed a few times. The V gene is TRBV20-1, the J gene TRBJ2-3; 8 bases line up with TRBD2. The CDR3 sequence is 14 residues long. V dropped 6 bases and J dropped 5; count of bases not matched to a gene: 10. Germline CDR1 DFQATT, CDR2 SNEGSKA (reference sequence). CDR3 sequence: CSATKAGVGDTQYF. CDR3 DNA: TGCAGTGCGACTAAAGCGGGAGTTGGAGATACGCAGTATTTT.

The gene calls are TRBV12-3 or TRBV12-4 and TRBJ1-6; 7 bases fit TRBD1. The V and J ends lost 7 bases and 7 bases, in that order; junction bases with no gene match: 7. The CDR3 has 14 residues. The CDR3 spells CASTVGQVNSPLHF. CDR3 bases: TGTGCCAGCACCGTAGGACAGGTCAATTCACCCCTCCACTTT.

This clonotype was seen at least ten times. The chain couples TRBV28 to TRBJ1-3; possible D gene TRBD1, 6 bases. V gave up 5 bases and J gave up 4 bases, with 12 bases separating them. The CDR3 extends over 14 amino acids. CDR1 is MDHEN and CDR2 is SYDVKM in the germline V gene. CDR3 coding DNA: TGTGCCAGCAGTCACAGGGTGAGAGGAAACACCATATATTTT. Translated: CASSHRVRGNTIYF.

The V and J genes are TRBV19 and TRBJ1-5, with 8 bases fitting TRBD1. CDR1 is LNHDA and CDR2 is SQIVND in the germline V gene (reference sequence). Germline trimming cut 4 bases from V and 6 bases from J; bases unmatched to any gene: 8. This CDR3 is 15 amino acids long. CDR3 amino acids: CASSTGQGGGQPQHF. The CDR3, as DNA: TGTGCCAGTAGTACCGGACAGGGAGGGGGTCAGCCCCAGCATTTT.

This clonotype came up a few times. The rearrangement links TRBV5-1 to TRBJ1-6; D is undetermined. The CDR3 sequence is 13 residues long. The germline gives CDR1 SGHRS, CDR2 YFSETQ. V gave up 2 bases and J gave up 8 bases, with 8 bases separating them. The CDR3 sequence: CASSFGKDSPLHF. CDR3 sequence (DNA): TGCGCCAGCAGCTTCGGTAAGGATTCACCCCTCCACTTT. Full variable domain (outside the CDR3, taken from reference TRBV5-1 and TRBJ1-6): KAGVTQTPRYLIKTRGQQVTLSCSPISGHRSVSWYQQTPGQGLQFLFEYFSETQRNKGNFPGRFSGRQFSNSRSEMNVSTLELGDSALYLCASSFGKDSPLHFGNGTRLTVT.

V is TRBV20-1 and J is TRBJ2-3; no reliable D call. The length of the CDR3 is 15 residues. The germline V gene encodes CDR1 DFQATT and CDR2 SNEGSKA (reference sequence). V was clipped by 3 bases and J by 5 bases, with 18 bases between them. The CDR3 loop reads CSASGRLEWGDTQYF. The DNA of the CDR3 is TGCAGTGCTAGTGGGCGGCTTGAGTGGGGAGATACGCAGTATTTT.

The chain carries TRBV5-1 and TRBJ1-1; D unclear. V shed 0 bases and J shed 3 bases, with 9 bases lying between them. Germline lookup yields CDR1 SGHRS and CDR2 YFSETQ. The CDR3 sequence is 14 residues long. The CDR3: CASSLDGSDTEAFF. The CDR3 region has the DNA TGCGCCAGCAGCTTGGACGGGAGTGACACTGAAGCTTTCTTT.

The chain recombines TRBV2 with TRBJ2-3, with D uncertain. The CDR3 contains 15 residues. Per germline, CDR1 SNHLY and CDR2 FYNNEI. Trimming took 1 base from V and 1 from J, leaving 9 bases between them. CDR3 region: CASSEVDGRTDTQYF. The CDR3 DNA reads as TGTGCCAGCAGTGAAGTCGACGGGCGCACAGATACGCAGTATTTT.

This clonotype was picked up many times. The chain combines TRBV30 with TRBJ2-7; 11 nucleotides align to TRBD2. CDR1 and CDR2 (germline): GTSNPN, SVGIG (reference sequence). J lost 7 bases, V lost 4 bases, and 9 bases had no gene match. There are 14 residues in the CDR3. This CDR3 is CAWTGTSGLGEQYF. In nucleotides, the CDR3 is TGTGCCTGGACTGGGACTAGCGGACTGGGGGAGCAGTACTTC. Looking up the rest from reference TRBV30 and TRBJ2-7 gives the full variable domain: SQTIHQWPATLVQPVGSPLSLECTVEGTSNPNLYWYRQAAGRGLQLLFYSVGIGQISSEVPQNLSASRPQDRQFILSSKKLLLSDSGFYLCAWTGTSGLGEQYFGPGTRLTVT.

Ten or more counts support this clonotype. The rearrangement uses TRBV5-5 and TRBJ2-1; D gene uncertain. Trimming removed 4 bases from V and 8 bases from J, with 7 bases in between. CDR1 is SGHKS and CDR2 is YYEKEE in the germline V gene (reference sequence). This CDR3 region has 11 residues. The CDR3 loop is CASSTLYEQFF. CDR3 nucleotide sequence: TGTGCCAGCAGCACCTTATATGAGCAGTTCTTC. Full variable domain (outside the CDR3, taken from reference TRBV5-5 and TRBJ2-1): DAGVTQSPTHLIKTRGQQVTLRCSPISGHKSVSWYQQVLGQGPQFIFQYYEKEERGRGNFPDRFSARQFPNYSSELNVNALLLGDSALYLCASSTLYEQFFGPGTRLTVL.